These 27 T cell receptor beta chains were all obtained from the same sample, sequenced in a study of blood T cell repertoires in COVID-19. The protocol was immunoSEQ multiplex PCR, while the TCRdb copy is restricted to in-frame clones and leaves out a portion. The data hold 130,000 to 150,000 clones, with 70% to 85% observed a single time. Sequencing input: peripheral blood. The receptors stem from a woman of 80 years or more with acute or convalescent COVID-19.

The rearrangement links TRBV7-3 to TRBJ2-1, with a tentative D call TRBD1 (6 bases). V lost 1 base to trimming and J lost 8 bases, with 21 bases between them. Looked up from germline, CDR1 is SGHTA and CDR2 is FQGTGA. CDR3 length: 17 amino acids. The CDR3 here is CASSLKVRTEGNDEQFF. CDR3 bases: TGTGCCAGCAGCTTAAAGGTCAGGACAGAGGGTAACGATGAGCAGTTCTTC.

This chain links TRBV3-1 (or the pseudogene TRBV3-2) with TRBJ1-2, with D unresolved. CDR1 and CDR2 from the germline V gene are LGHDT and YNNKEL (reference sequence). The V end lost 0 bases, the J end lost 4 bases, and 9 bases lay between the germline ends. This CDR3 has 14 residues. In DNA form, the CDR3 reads TGTGCCAGCAGCCAAGAGAAGCCGCGCTATGGCTACACCTTC. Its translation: CASSQEKPRYGYTF.

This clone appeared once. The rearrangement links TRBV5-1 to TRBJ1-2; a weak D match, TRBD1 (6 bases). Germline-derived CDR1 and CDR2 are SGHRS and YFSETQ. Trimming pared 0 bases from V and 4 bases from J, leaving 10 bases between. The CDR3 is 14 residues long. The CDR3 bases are TGCGCCAGCAGCTTGGATACAGGGACCTATGGCTACACCTTC. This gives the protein CASSLDTGTYGYTF.

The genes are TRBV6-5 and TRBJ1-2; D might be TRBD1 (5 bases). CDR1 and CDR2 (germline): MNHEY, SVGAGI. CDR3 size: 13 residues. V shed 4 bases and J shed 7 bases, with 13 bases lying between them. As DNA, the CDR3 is TGTGCCAGCAGTTCTCGCCAGGGTGGTGGCTACACCTTC. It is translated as CASSSRQGGGYTF.

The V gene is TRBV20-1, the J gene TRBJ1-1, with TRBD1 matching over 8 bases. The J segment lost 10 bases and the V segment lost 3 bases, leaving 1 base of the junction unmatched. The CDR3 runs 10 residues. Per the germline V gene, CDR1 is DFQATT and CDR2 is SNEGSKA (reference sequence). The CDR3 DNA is TGCAGTGCTAGCGGGACAGGAGCTTTCTTT. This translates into CSASGTGAFF.

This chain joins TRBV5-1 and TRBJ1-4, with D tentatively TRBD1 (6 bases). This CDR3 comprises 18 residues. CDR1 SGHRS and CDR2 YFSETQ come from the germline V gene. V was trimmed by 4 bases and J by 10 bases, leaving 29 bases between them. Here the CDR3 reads CASSPLTSSGHTKGKLFF. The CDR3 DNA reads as TGCGCCAGCAGCCCACTGACCAGTTCGGGACATACCAAGGGAAAACTGTTTTTT.

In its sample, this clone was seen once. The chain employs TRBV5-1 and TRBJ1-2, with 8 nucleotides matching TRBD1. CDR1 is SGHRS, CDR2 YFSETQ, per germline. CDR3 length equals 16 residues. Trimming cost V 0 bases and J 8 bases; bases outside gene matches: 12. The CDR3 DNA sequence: TGCGCCAGCAGCTTGGTAGTCCAGGGGGCCTCTGGGGGCTACACCTTC. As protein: CASSLVVQGASGGYTF.

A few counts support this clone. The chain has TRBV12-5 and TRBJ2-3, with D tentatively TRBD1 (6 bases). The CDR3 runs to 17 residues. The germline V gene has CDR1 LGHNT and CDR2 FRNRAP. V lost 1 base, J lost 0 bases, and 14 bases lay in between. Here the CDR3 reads CASGLATSRGSTDTQYF. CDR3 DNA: TGTGCTAGTGGTTTGGCTACCTCCAGGGGAAGCACAGATACGCAGTATTTT.

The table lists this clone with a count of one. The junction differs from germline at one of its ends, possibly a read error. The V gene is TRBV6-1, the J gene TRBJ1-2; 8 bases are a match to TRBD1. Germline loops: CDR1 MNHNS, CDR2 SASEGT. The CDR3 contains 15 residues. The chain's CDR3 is CASSQAGQENYGYTF. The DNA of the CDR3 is TGTGCCAGCAGTCAAGCGGGACAGGAGAACTATGGCTACACCTTC.

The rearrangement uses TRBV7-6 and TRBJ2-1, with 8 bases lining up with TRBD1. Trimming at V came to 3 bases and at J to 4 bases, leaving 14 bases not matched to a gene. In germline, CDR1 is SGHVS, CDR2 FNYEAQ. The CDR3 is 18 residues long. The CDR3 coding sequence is TGTGCCAGCAGCTTCAGTACCAGGGGGCGCATACCATACAATGAGCAGTTCTTC. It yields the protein CASSFSTRGRIPYNEQFF. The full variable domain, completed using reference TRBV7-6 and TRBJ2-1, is GAGVSQSPRYKVTKRGQDVALRCDPISGHVSLYWYRQALGQGPEFLTYFNYEAQQDKSGLPNDRFSAERPEGSISTLTIQRTEQRDSAMYRCASSFSTRGRIPYNEQFFGPGTRLTVL.

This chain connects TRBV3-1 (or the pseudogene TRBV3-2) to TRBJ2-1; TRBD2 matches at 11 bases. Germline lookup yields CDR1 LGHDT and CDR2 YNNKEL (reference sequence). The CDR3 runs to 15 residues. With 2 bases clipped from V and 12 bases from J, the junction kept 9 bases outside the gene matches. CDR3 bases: TGTGCCAGCAGCCAAAGAGTAGCGGGGGGGCCCGGGCAGTTCTTC. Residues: CASSQRVAGGPGQFF.

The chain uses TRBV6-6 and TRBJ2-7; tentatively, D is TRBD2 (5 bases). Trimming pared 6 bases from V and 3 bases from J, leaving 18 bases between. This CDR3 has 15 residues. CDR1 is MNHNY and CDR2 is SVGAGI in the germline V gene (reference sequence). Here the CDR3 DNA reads TGTGCCAGCAGCCCGGGAACGAAACCCCTCTACGAGCAGTACTTC. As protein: CASSPGTKPLYEQYF.

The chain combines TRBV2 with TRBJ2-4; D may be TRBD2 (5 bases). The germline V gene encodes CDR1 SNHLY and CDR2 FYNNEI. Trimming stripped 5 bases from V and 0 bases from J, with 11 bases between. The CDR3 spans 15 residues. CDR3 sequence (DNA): TGTGCCAGCAGTATACGGACTGTAGCCAAAAACATTCAGTACTTC. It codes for CASSIRTVAKNIQYF.

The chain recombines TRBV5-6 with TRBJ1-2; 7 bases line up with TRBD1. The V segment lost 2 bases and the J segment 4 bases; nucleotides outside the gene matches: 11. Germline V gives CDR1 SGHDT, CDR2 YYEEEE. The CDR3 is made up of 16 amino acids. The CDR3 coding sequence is TGTGCCAGCAGCTTTGATGACAGGGTCGGGGTCTATGGCTACACCTTC. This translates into CASSFDDRVGVYGYTF.

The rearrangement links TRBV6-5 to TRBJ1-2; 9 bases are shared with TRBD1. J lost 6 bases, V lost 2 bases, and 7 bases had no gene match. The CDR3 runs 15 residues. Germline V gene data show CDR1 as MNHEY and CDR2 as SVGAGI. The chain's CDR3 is CASSYRGTGSHGYTF. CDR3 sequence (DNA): TGTGCCAGCAGTTACCGCGGGACAGGGAGCCATGGCTACACCTTC.

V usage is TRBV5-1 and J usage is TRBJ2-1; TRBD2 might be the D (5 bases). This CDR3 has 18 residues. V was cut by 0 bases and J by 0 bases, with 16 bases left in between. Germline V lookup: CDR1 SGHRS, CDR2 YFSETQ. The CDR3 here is CASSLAPGNMGSYNEQFF. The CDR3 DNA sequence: TGCGCCAGCAGCTTGGCGCCGGGAAACATGGGCTCCTACAATGAGCAGTTCTTC.

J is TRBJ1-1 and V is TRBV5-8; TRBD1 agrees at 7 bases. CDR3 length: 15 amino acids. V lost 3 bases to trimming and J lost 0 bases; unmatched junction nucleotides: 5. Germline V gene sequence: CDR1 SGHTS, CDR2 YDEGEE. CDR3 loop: CASSYETGMNTEAFF. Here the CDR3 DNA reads TGTGCCAGCAGCTACGAGACAGGGATGAACACTGAAGCTTTCTTT.

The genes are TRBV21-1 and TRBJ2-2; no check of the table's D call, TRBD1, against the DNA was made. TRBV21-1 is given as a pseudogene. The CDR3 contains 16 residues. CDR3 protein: CASRSDRGRLTGELFF. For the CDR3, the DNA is TGTGCCAGCAGAAGTGACAGGGGCCGATTGACCGGGGAGCTGTTTTTT.

The CDR3 protein is CASNPFRDINEKLFF. CDR3 DNA: TGTGCCAGCAACCCTTTCCGGGACATTAACGAAAAACTGTTTTTT. The chain joins TRBV5-6 to TRBJ1-4; tentative D call: TRBD1 (6 bases). V was trimmed by 6 bases and J by 8 bases, leaving 20 bases between them. This CDR3 region has 15 residues. Germline assignment: CDR1 SGHDT and CDR2 YYEEEE.

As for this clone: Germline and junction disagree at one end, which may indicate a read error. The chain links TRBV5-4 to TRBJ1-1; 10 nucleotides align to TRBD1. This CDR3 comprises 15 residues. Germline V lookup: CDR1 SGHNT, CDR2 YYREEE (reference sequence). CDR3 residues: CASSARQGANIEAFF. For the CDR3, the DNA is TGTGCCAGCAGCGCCCGACAGGGGGCAAACATTGAAGCTTTCTTT.

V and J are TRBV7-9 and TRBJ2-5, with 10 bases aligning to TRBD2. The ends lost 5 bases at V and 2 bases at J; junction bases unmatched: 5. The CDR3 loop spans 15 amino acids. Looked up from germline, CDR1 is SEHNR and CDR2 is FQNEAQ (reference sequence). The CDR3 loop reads CASSHRAGGQETQYF. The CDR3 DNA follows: TGTGCCAGCAGCCATCGAGCGGGGGGGCAAGAGACCCAGTACTTC.

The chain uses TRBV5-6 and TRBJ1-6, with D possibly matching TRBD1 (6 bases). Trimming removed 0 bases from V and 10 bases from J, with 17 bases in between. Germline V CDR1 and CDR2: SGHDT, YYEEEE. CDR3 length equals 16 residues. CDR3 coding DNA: TGTGCCAGCAGCTTGGCCGTGGCACAGGGTGCCTCACCCCTCCACTTT. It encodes CASSLAVAQGASPLHF.

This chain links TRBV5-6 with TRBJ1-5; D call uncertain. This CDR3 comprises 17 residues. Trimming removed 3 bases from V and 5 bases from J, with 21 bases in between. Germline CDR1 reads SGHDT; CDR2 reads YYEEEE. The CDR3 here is CASSSYPGSRADQPQHF. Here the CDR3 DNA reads TGTGCCAGCAGCTCATACCCGGGATCCCGGGCAGATCAGCCCCAGCATTTT.

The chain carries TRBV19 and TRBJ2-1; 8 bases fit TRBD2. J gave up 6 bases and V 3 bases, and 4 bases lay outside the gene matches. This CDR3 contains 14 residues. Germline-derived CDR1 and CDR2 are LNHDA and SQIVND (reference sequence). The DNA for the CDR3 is TGTGCCAGTAGTATTGAGCGGGGGAGCAATGAGCAGTTCTTC. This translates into CASSIERGSNEQFF.

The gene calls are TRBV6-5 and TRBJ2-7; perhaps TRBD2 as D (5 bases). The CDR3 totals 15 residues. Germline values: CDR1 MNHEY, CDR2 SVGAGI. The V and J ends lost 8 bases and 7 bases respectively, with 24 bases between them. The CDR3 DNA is TGTGCCAGCGCCTCCTGGGAGCCCCACCGAGGGGAGCAGTACTTC. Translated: CASASWEPHRGEQYF.

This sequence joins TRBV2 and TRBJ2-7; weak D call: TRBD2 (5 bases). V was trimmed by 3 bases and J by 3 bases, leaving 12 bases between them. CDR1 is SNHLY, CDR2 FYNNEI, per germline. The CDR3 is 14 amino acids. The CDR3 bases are TGTGCCAGCAGTGAGAGGGTTAAGGGCTACGAGCAGTACTTC. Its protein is CASSERVKGYEQYF.

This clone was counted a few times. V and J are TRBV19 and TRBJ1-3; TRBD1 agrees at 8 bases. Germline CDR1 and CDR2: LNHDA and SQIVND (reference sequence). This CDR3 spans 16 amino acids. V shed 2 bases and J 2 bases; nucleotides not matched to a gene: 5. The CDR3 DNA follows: TGTGCCAGTAGTATAAGCGACAGGGGAACTGGAAACACCATATATTTT. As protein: CASSISDRGTGNTIYF.